Below are 18 T cell receptor beta chains sequenced from a single sample in a study of shared clonotypes between healthy human individuals (dated by TCRdb to 2018 to 2020). Library creation used the immunoSEQ multiplex PCR assay. Entries here come from immuneACCESS through TCRdb and include only in-frame sequences with V and J called. Some clones fail to appear in such tables; in the studies checked, an unresolved V gene covers under half of the shortfall, and the cause of the remainder is unknown. Counted in this sample were 850,000 to 1,100,000 clones; roughly 80% of them appeared once. In total, the top ten clones hold about 0.94% of the sample. The sequenced material came from memory CD4+ T cells from PBMCs. Reading the label with the study, this specimen's cell subset or site is: CD45RA-negative fraction. Every receptor here comes from a man aged 18 to 29 in good health. Some clones in this sample may be carry-over from other donors' samples.

The gene calls are TRBV6-1 and TRBJ2-1; 11 bases are shared with TRBD2. The junction had 10 bases not matched to a gene; V was cut back by 3 bases and J by 6 bases. The germline CDR1 and CDR2 sequences are MNHNS and SASEGT. This CDR3 contains 17 residues. CDR3: CASSDPYSGRALNEQFF. The CDR3 coding sequence is TGTGCCAGCAGTGACCCCTATAGCGGGAGGGCCCTCAATGAGCAGTTCTTC.

This rearrangement joins TRBV6-5 to TRBJ1-2, with D hard to call. V dropped 7 bases and J dropped 2 bases, with 11 bases sitting between them. Germline-derived CDR1 and CDR2 are MNHEY and SVGAGI. This CDR3 has 13 residues. This chain's CDR3 is CASKLGRNYGYTF. CDR3 nucleotide sequence: TGTGCCAGCAAGCTAGGCAGAAACTATGGCTACACCTTC.

This chain connects TRBV6-6 to TRBJ1-5, with TRBD1 identical over 8 bases. Trimming took 6 bases from V and 2 from J; bases not matched to a gene: 6. From germline, CDR1 is MNHNY and CDR2 SVGAGI (reference sequence). The CDR3 is 15 residues long. In DNA, the CDR3 is TGTGCCAGCAGACCTACAGGGGGAGGCAATCAGCCCCAGCATTTT. Translated, it gives CASRPTGGGNQPQHF.

This clone appeared a few times. The J gene is TRBJ1-1, the V gene TRBV29-1, with D tentatively TRBD1 (5 bases). V lost 6 bases and J 0 bases, leaving 11 bases between the germline ends. The CDR3 is 13 amino acids. The V gene's germline CDR1 is SQVTM and CDR2 ANQGSEA. The CDR3 reads CSVRLTVNTEAFF. CDR3 coding DNA: TGCAGCGTGCGTCTGACAGTGAACACTGAAGCTTTCTTT.

This clone was seen a handful of times. This sequence joins TRBV7-2 and TRBJ2-2; 8 bases line up with TRBD1. The length of the CDR3 is 15 residues. Germline V gene lookup returns CDR1 SGHTA and CDR2 FQGNSA. V was pared by 5 bases and J by 5 bases, with 7 bases of the junction left unmatched. The chain's CDR3 is CASSRDRGPTGELFF. In nucleotides, the CDR3 is TGTGCCAGCAGCCGTGACAGGGGACCGACCGGGGAGCTGTTTTTT.

The chain combines TRBV5-6 with TRBJ2-7; TRBD1 matches 10 bases. Germline lookup yields CDR1 SGHDT and CDR2 YYEEEE. The junction had 6 bases not matched to a gene; V was cut back by 4 bases and J by 2 bases. The CDR3 extends over 15 amino acids. This CDR3 reads CASSPPGQGPYEQYF. CDR3 DNA: TGTGCCAGCAGCCCCCCGGGACAGGGGCCCTACGAGCAGTACTTC.

This chain connects TRBV11-2 to TRBJ2-3; TRBD2 is a possible D gene (5 bases). The CDR3 loop spans 14 amino acids. Deletions cut 3 bases from V and 6 bases from J, with 13 bases between. Looked up from germline, CDR1 is SGHAT and CDR2 is FQNNGV. The CDR3 DNA follows: TGTGCCAGCAGCTTTCGGGCCGCTAGCGATACGCAGTATTTT. This translates into CASSFRAASDTQYF.

About this clone: A single base separates this from a much larger clone, so it may be a read error. Within the sample, other DNA sequences also encode this same CDR3. The chain combines TRBV5-1 with TRBJ2-5; D is perhaps TRBD1 (5 bases). Deletions cut 1 base from V and 2 bases from J, with 9 bases between. CDR1 and CDR2 (germline): SGHRS, YFSETQ. This CDR3 has 14 residues. CDR3 sequence reads: CASSLLGEQETQYF. In nucleotides, the CDR3 is TGCGCCAGCAGCTTGCTAGGGGAACAAGAGACCCAGTACTTC.

The gene calls are TRBV7-2 and TRBJ1-2; D call uncertain. The CDR3 is made up of 15 amino acids. The V and J ends lost 5 bases and 5 bases respectively, with 18 bases between them. Germline V gives CDR1 SGHTA, CDR2 FQGNSA. The CDR3 is CASSLNRLMEYGYTF. CDR3 in DNA: TGTGCCAGCAGCCTAAACCGATTGATGGAATATGGCTACACCTTC. Full variable domain (outside the CDR3, taken from reference TRBV7-2 and TRBJ1-2): GAGVSQSPSNKVTEKGKDVELRCDPISGHTALYWYRQSLGQGLEFLIYFQGNSAPDKSGLPSDRFSAERTGGSVSTLTIQRTQQEDSAVYLCASSLNRLMEYGYTFGSGTRLTVV.

The chain uses TRBV7-6 and TRBJ2-6; maybe TRBD2 (6 bases). Germline V CDR1 and CDR2: SGHVS, FNYEAQ. Trimming stripped 3 bases from V and 2 bases from J, with 11 bases between. The CDR3 has 16 residues. For the CDR3, the DNA is TGTGCCAGCAGCTTGGCGGGGCCCCCTGGGGCCAACGTCCTGACTTTC. It specifies CASSLAGPPGANVLTF.

The rearrangement joins TRBV7-2 to TRBJ1-2; D ambiguous. Germline CDR1 and CDR2: SGHTA and FQGNSA. Trimming shortened V by 2 bases and J by 6 bases, and 13 bases separated the two germline ends. CDR3 length: 14 residues. The CDR3 coding sequence is TGTGCCAGCAGCTTATCAAGCAGGTCCAATGGCTACACCTTC. Its protein product is CASSLSSRSNGYTF. The whole variable domain, remainder taken from reference TRBV7-2 and TRBJ1-2, is GAGVSQSPSNKVTEKGKDVELRCDPISGHTALYWYRQSLGQGLEFLIYFQGNSAPDKSGLPSDRFSAERTGGSVSTLTIQRTQQEDSAVYLCASSLSSRSNGYTFGSGTRLTVV.

CDR3 sequence: CASSLTLAYNEQFF. CDR3 DNA: TGTGCCAGCAGTTTAACCTTGGCCTACAATGAGCAGTTCTTC. This sequence joins TRBV27 and TRBJ2-1, with no clear D. V was trimmed by 2 bases and J by 2 bases, leaving 7 bases between them. This CDR3 comprises 14 residues. The germline CDR1 and CDR2 sequences are MNHEY and SMNVEV (reference sequence).

The count of this clone is one. This sequence joins TRBV5-6 and TRBJ2-1; 9 bases align to TRBD1. The germline CDR1 and CDR2 sequences are SGHDT and YYEEEE. This CDR3 spans 16 amino acids. With 2 bases clipped from V and 7 bases from J, the junction kept 10 bases outside the gene matches. Here the CDR3 reads CASSFTGTGIENEQFF. As DNA, the CDR3 is TGTGCCAGCAGCTTCACCGGGACAGGGATCGAAAATGAGCAGTTCTTC.

V and J are TRBV28 and TRBJ2-3; 8 bases line up with TRBD2. V shed 5 bases, J shed 1 base, and the junction held 5 bases outside the gene matches. The germline CDR1 and CDR2 sequences are MDHEN and SYDVKM. The CDR3 has 15 residues. The CDR3 here is CASSMPGGGTDTQYF. In DNA form, the CDR3 reads TGTGCCAGCAGTATGCCCGGGGGGGGCACAGATACGCAGTATTTT.

The chain recombines TRBV9 with TRBJ2-3; D is tentatively TRBD1 or TRBD2 (6 bases each). V was pared by 4 bases and J by 6 bases, with 12 bases between. Germline CDR1 reads SGDLS; CDR2 reads YYNGEE. CDR3 length: 13 amino acids. CDR3 sequence reads: CASSQGGLDTQYF. CDR3 nucleotides: TGTGCCAGCAGCCAAGGGGGGCTGGATACGCAGTATTTT.

The rearrangement links TRBV27 to TRBJ1-2, with 8 bases aligning to TRBD1. The CDR3 runs to 15 residues. Germline loops: CDR1 MNHEY, CDR2 SMNVEV (reference sequence). The trim removed 3 bases at V and 8 bases at J, leaving 11 bases unmatched. The CDR3 DNA follows: TGTGCCAGCAGTTTCTCGTGGGCAGGGGGCGCGGGCTACACCTTC. Translating it yields CASSFSWAGGAGYTF.

This clone has a count of ten or more. The chain has TRBV28 and TRBJ2-5, with D perhaps TRBD2 (6 bases). The V gene's germline CDR1 is MDHEN and CDR2 SYDVKM. CDR3 length: 11 residues. Trimming took off 5 bases at V and 9 bases at J, with 10 bases between the two ends. This CDR3 is CASSGWRAQYF. CDR3 nucleotides: TGTGCCAGCAGTGGATGGAGGGCCCAGTACTTC.

Ten or more counts support this clone. The J gene is TRBJ2-1, the V gene TRBV7-2; TRBD1 is a possible D gene (7 bases). Germline loops: CDR1 SGHTA, CDR2 FQGNSA. The CDR3 length is 14 residues. V lost 5 bases, J lost 7 bases, and 15 bases lay in between. Here the CDR3 DNA reads TGTGCCAGCAGCGGAGGGGGCTCTCCTAATGAGCAGTTCTTC. This codes for CASSGGGSPNEQFF.